A single sample is the source of the 24 T cell receptor beta chains below, sequenced in a study of cytomegalovirus exposure and HLA in healthy donors. Some clones are missing from TCRdb's copy, which holds only in-frame ones; the method was immunoSEQ multiplex PCR. The sample consists of roughly 120,000 clones, 88% of them appearing once. Sequenced material: PBMCs. The receptors derive from a young man in good health and CMV-seropositive.

The V gene is TRBV6-5, the J gene TRBJ1-6, with TRBD1 identical over 9 bases. The trim removed 6 bases at V and 10 bases at J, leaving 10 bases unmatched. The CDR3 extends over 15 amino acids. The germline V gene encodes CDR1 MNHEY and CDR2 SVGAGI. In DNA, the CDR3 is TGTGCCAGCAGGTTATCTACAGGGGGCAACTCACCCCTCCACTTT. This translates into CASRLSTGGNSPLHF.

The rearrangement joins TRBV25-1 to TRBJ1-4, with D tentatively TRBD1 (5 bases). Germline V gene lookup returns CDR1 MGHDK and CDR2 SYGVNS. V lost 2 bases and J 8 bases, leaving 6 bases between the germline ends. The CDR3 loop spans 12 amino acids. The CDR3: CASSERTEKLFF. The CDR3 coding sequence is TGTGCCAGCAGTGAACGGACAGAAAAACTGTTTTTT.

The chain carries TRBV6-5 and TRBJ2-1; D is undetermined. The CDR3 has 15 residues. Trimming took off 0 bases at V and 7 bases at J, with 13 bases between the two ends. Germline CDR1 MNHEY, CDR2 SVGAGI. The CDR3 protein is CASSYSSGRSNEQFF. CDR3 DNA sequence: TGTGCCAGCAGTTACTCTTCGGGTAGGTCGAATGAGCAGTTCTTC.

The chain has TRBV27 and TRBJ2-7, with TRBD1 identical over 8 bases. With 5 bases clipped from V and 2 bases from J, the junction kept 5 bases outside the gene matches. CDR1 is MNHEY and CDR2 is SMNVEV in the germline V gene (reference sequence). CDR3 size: 14 residues. The CDR3, as DNA: TGTGCCAGCAGTGGGGGACAGGAAACCTACGAGCAGTACTTC. Residues: CASSGGQETYEQYF.

The chain recombines TRBV19 with TRBJ1-5; 8 positions agree with TRBD1. The CDR3 runs to 17 residues. Losses at the gene ends were 4 bases for V and 2 bases for J; bases not matched to a gene: 10. Germline V lookup: CDR1 LNHDA, CDR2 SQIVND (reference sequence). DNA of the CDR3: TGTGCCAGTAGTACCATGGACAGGGTGGGGGGCAATCAGCCCCAGCATTTT. Translation gives CASSTMDRVGGNQPQHF.

The CDR3 sequence is CSGFKRQETQYF. CDR3 DNA sequence: TGCAGCGGTTTTAAGAGACAAGAGACCCAGTACTTC. V usage is TRBV29-1 and J usage is TRBJ2-5; D gene unclear. The germline gives CDR1 SQVTM, CDR2 ANQGSEA. The CDR3 has 12 amino acids. The germline V and J ends were trimmed by 7 bases and 2 bases, with 11 bases remaining between them.

The chain combines TRBV2 with TRBJ2-1; D is uncertain. This CDR3 region has 14 residues. V was pared by 3 bases and J by 4 bases, with 10 bases between. Germline V CDR1 and CDR2: SNHLY, FYNNEI. This chain's CDR3 is CASSDRSDYNEQFF. The CDR3 nucleotides are TGTGCCAGCAGTGACAGGTCTGATTACAATGAGCAGTTCTTC.

This clone was picked up one time. The gene calls are TRBV18 and TRBJ1-4; the D gene is possibly TRBD1 (6 bases). CDR1 and CDR2 from the germline V gene are KGHSH and LQKENI. Trimming pared 3 bases from V and 7 bases from J, leaving 12 bases between. The length of the CDR3 is 14 residues. DNA of the CDR3: TGTGCCAGCTCACCGTGGGGGCGCGGTGAAAAACTGTTTTTT. Translation gives CASSPWGRGEKLFF.

Worth noting for this clone: One end of the junction does not line up with germline, which may come from a read error. The chain carries TRBV2 and TRBJ2-5; D call uncertain. The germline V gene encodes CDR1 SNHLY and CDR2 FYNNEI. This CDR3 is 13 amino acids long. This CDR3 reads CASSQASQETQYF. CDR3 bases: TGTGCCAGCAGTCAAGCGAGTCAAGAGACCCAGTACTTC.

CDR3 in amino acids: CASSPVGGMKGNEQFF. DNA for the CDR3: TGTGCCAGCTCACCGGTGGGGGGTATGAAGGGGAATGAGCAGTTCTTC. The chain has TRBV18 and TRBJ2-1; possibly TRBD2 for D (6 bases). The ends were cut back, 3 bases at V and 7 bases at J, with 19 bases in the middle. Germline CDR1 KGHSH, CDR2 LQKENI. The CDR3 is made up of 16 amino acids.

This rearrangement joins TRBV9 to TRBJ2-2, with TRBD2 matching 7 bases. The CDR3 is 16 residues long. Per the germline V gene, CDR1 is SGDLS and CDR2 is YYNGEE. J gave up 0 bases and V 3 bases, and 5 bases lay outside the gene matches. The CDR3 loop reads CASSATGTTNTGELFF. The CDR3 DNA reads as TGTGCCAGCAGCGCGACCGGGACTACGAACACCGGGGAGCTGTTTTTT.

V and J are TRBV13 and TRBJ2-7; 9 bases line up with TRBD1. This CDR3 has 13 residues. The V gene end was trimmed by 4 bases and the J gene end by 9 bases; junction bases not matched to a gene: 7. Germline values: CDR1 PRHDT, CDR2 FYEKMQ (reference sequence). The CDR3 DNA reads TGTGCCAGCAGCTCAGACAGGGGGTCGATGCAGTACTTC. This gives the protein CASSSDRGSMQYF.

The rearrangement joins TRBV27 to TRBJ2-2; D unclear. This CDR3 is built from 14 residues. Trimming pared 5 bases from V and 0 bases from J, leaving 7 bases between. The V gene's germline CDR1 is MNHEY and CDR2 SMNVEV (reference sequence). CDR3 DNA sequence: TGTGCCAGCAGTCAGTACCCGAACACCGGGGAGCTGTTTTTT. It specifies CASSQYPNTGELFF.

V gene TRBV5-1 combines with J gene TRBJ2-5; the D is unclear. Trimming left V 0 bases short and J 4 bases short, with 4 bases between. CDR1 SGHRS and CDR2 YFSETQ come from the germline V gene. The CDR3 is made up of 12 amino acids. The CDR3 nucleotides are TGCGCCAGCAGCTTGGCCCGAGAGACCCAGTACTTC. Translating it yields CASSLARETQYF.

The rearrangement links TRBV5-5 to TRBJ2-3, with D perhaps matching TRBD1 (6 bases). CDR1 is SGHKS, CDR2 YYEKEE, per germline (reference sequence). V was clipped by 0 bases and J by 10 bases, with 12 bases between them. There are 13 residues in the CDR3. The CDR3 protein is CASSLGAPGAQYF. Here the CDR3 DNA reads TGTGCCAGCAGCTTGGGGGCCCCAGGGGCGCAGTATTTT.

This rearrangement joins TRBV6-5 to TRBJ1-6; 7 positions match TRBD1. Germline V gives CDR1 MNHEY, CDR2 SVGAGI. Unmatched junction bases numbered 8, after V lost 2 bases and J lost 10 bases. The length of the CDR3 is 15 residues. CDR3 DNA: TGTGCCAGCAGTTACGCAACAGGGGTAGAGTCACCCCTCCACTTT. Residues: CASSYATGVESPLHF.

The chain couples TRBV10-3 to TRBJ1-2; 9 bases align to TRBD1. The CDR3 runs to 19 residues. Losses at the gene ends were 6 bases for V and 0 bases for J; bases not matched to a gene: 17. Germline V gene lookup returns CDR1 ENHRY and CDR2 SYGVKD. In DNA, the CDR3 is TGTGCCATCAGAATAGTGTTTCCGGGACAGGGAGAGGCTAACTATGGCTACACCTTC. Translation gives CAIRIVFPGQGEANYGYTF.

The CDR3 DNA is TGTGCCATGGCTGCACGGAGCTCTGGAAACACCATATATTTT. It yields the protein CAMAARSSGNTIYF. The chain uses TRBV10-3 and TRBJ1-3; D is unclear. The CDR3 sequence is 14 residues long. The V end lost 9 bases, the J end lost 0 bases, and 12 bases lay between the germline ends. The germline CDR1 and CDR2 sequences are ENHRY and SYGVKD.

The V and J genes are TRBV7-8 and TRBJ2-7; D call uncertain. Germline CDR1 reads SGHVS; CDR2 reads FQNEAQ. CDR3 length equals 14 residues. V lost 0 bases and J 3 bases, leaving 9 bases between the germline ends. The CDR3 region has the DNA TGTGCCAGCAGCTTAGCGTCAGTCCGCTACGAGCAGTACTTC. It encodes CASSLASVRYEQYF.

The rearrangement links TRBV15 to TRBJ1-1; 9 bases agree with TRBD1. Germline CDR1 LNHNV, CDR2 YYDKDF (reference sequence). With V trimmed by 6 bases and J by 0 bases, 2 bases remained unmatched. The CDR3 extends over 14 amino acids. The DNA of the CDR3 is TGTGCCACCAGACAGGGGGCAATGAACACTGAAGCTTTCTTT. Its translation is CATRQGAMNTEAFF. The whole variable domain, remainder taken from reference TRBV15 and TRBJ1-1, is DAMVIQNPRYQVTQFGKPVTLSCSQTLNHNVMYWYQQKSSQAPKLLFHYYDKDFNNEADTPDNFQSRRPNTSFCFLDIRSPGLGDTAMYLCATRQGAMNTEAFFGQGTRLTVV.

The rearrangement links TRBV7-2 to TRBJ1-2, with TRBD1 matching 7 bases. Per germline, CDR1 SGHTA and CDR2 FQGNSA. This CDR3 spans 15 amino acids. The V and J ends lost 1 base and 5 bases, in that order; junction bases with no gene match: 7. CDR3 DNA sequence: TGTGCCAGCAGCTTAGGCGGGACAGCAACTTATGGCTACACCTTC. It translates to CASSLGGTATYGYTF.

This sequence joins TRBV29-1 and TRBJ1-1; TRBD1 might be the D (5 bases). Trimming left V 0 bases short and J 8 bases short, with 16 bases between. Germline CDR1 reads SQVTM; CDR2 reads ANQGSEA. CDR3 size: 14 residues. CDR3 sequence: CSVEDRPLGREAFF. Here the CDR3 DNA reads TGCAGCGTTGAAGATCGTCCCCTGGGGCGAGAAGCTTTCTTT.

The CDR3 reads CASSLVGQAGTEAFF. The DNA of the CDR3 is TGTGCCAGCAGCTTAGTAGGACAGGCGGGGACTGAAGCTTTCTTT. The chain links TRBV7-2 to TRBJ1-1; TRBD1 matches at 7 bases. Germline V CDR1 and CDR2: SGHTA, FQGNSA. Trimming cost V 1 base and J 5 bases; bases outside gene matches: 7. There are 15 residues in the CDR3. Based on the CDR3 plus reference TRBV7-2 and TRBJ1-1, the full variable domain is GAGVSQSPSNKVTEKGKDVELRCDPISGHTALYWYRQSLGQGLEFLIYFQGNSAPDKSGLPSDRFSAERTGGSVSTLTIQRTQQEDSAVYLCASSLVGQAGTEAFFGQGTRLTVV.

The chain uses TRBV6-1 and TRBJ1-5; the D gene is possibly TRBD1 (6 bases). V gave up 7 bases and J gave up 2 bases, with 9 bases separating them. This CDR3 is built from 13 residues. The V gene's germline CDR1 is MNHNS and CDR2 SASEGT. CDR3 sequence: CASTWTGNQPQHF. Here the CDR3 DNA reads TGTGCCAGCACATGGACAGGCAATCAGCCCCAGCATTTT.